This T cell receptor beta chain is from a study of shared clonotypes between healthy human individuals. Details on this clone: As yet, its antigen is unknown.

The V gene's germline CDR1 is MNHEY and CDR2 SMNVEV (reference sequence). This CDR3 is 15 amino acids long. V lost 4 bases, J lost 3 bases, and 3 bases stayed unmatched. Method: immunoSEQ multiplex PCR; TCRdb's copy keeps in-frame clones and lacks some. Altogether roughly 520,000 clones are present, roughly 95% being singletons, with the ten largest covering approximately 0.067%. General study points: It was the non-shared clonotypes that had lower generation probabilities than clonotypes shared by all four donors. Generally, naive subsets came out with larger estimated richness than memory subsets.

The rearrangement joins TRBV27 to TRBJ2-1; TRBD1 agrees at 10 bases. This sequence was found in a woman aged 30 to 39 in good health. Sequencing was performed on naive CD4+ T cells sorted from blood. Stated subset: CD45RA+ positively selected. For the CDR3, the DNA is TGTGCCAGCAGTTCCCGGACAGGGGGCTACAATGAGCAGTTCTTC. Translated: CASSSRTGGYNEQFF.